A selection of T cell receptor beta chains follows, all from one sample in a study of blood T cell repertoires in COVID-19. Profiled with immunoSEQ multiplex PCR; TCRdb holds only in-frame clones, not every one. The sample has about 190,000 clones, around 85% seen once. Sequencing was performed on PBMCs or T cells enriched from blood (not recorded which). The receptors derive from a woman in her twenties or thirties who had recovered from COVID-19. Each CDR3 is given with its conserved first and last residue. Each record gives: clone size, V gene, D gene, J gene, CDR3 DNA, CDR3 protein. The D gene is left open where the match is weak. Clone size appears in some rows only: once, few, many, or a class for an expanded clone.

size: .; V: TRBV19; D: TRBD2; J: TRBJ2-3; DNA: TGTGCCAGTAGTCCGGGACTAGCGGGACGAACAGATACGCAGTATTTT; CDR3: CASSPGLAGRTDTQYF
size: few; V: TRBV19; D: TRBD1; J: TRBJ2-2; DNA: TGTGCCAGTACCACGGACAGGGCCACCGGGGAGCTGTTTTTT; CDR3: CASTTDRATGELFF
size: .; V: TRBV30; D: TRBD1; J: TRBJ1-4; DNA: TGTGCCTGGAGTCGAACAGGGGGCTATGAAAAACTGTTTTTT; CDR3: CAWSRTGGYEKLFF
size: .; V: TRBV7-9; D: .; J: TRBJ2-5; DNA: TGTGCCAGCAGCGAGTTTCGGGACTCCAAACTTAGGACCCAGTACTTC; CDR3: CASSEFRDSKLRTQYF
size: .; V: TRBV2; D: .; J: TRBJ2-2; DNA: TGTGCCAGCAGAGACCAGGGATGGACCGGGGAGCTGTTTTTT; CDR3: CASRDQGWTGELFF
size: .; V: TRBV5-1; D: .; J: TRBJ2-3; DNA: TGCGCCAGCAGCTTGGAGCCGGGAGGCACAGATACGCAGTATTTT; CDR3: CASSLEPGGTDTQYF
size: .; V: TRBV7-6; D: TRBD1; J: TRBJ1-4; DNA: TGTGCCAGCAGCTTAGCAGGTCTACAGGGGGAAAAACTGTTTTTT; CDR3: CASSLAGLQGEKLFF
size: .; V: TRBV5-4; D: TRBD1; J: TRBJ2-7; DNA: TGTGCCAGCGGGACAGGGAACGAGCAGTACTTC; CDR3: CASGTGNEQYF
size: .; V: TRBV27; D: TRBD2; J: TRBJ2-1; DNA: TGTGCCAGCAGTTTGACTAGCGCGAGCTCCTACAATGAGCAGTTCTTC; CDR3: CASSLTSASSYNEQFF
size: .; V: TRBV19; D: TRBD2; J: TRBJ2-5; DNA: TGTGCCAGTAGTATCCGCCCACTAGCGGGATGGGAGACCCAGTACTTC; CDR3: CASSIRPLAGWETQYF
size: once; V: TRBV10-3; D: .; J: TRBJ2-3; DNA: TGTGCCATCCGAGGGGGACAACCAGTTTCAGATACGCAGTATTTT; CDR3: CAIRGGQPVSDTQYF
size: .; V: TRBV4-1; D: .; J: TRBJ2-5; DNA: TGCGCCAGCAGCCAAGAGTCCAGGCAAGAGACCCAGTACTTC; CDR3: CASSQESRQETQYF
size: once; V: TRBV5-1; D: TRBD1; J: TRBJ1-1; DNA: TGCGCCAGCAGCTTGGCCGTAGGGACAGGGGTGACTGAAGCTTTCTTT; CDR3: CASSLAVGTGVTEAFF
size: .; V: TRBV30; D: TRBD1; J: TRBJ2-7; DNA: TGTGCCTGGTGGGACAGGGTGTGCTACGAGCAGTACTTC; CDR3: CAWWDRVCYEQYF
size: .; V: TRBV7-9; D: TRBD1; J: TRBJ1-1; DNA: TGTGCCAGCAGCTCTTACAGGGGAAGGGGCACTGAAGCTTTCTTT; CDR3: CASSSYRGRGTEAFF
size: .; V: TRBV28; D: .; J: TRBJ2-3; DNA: TGTGCCAGCAGGAACACGTGGGCAGGGGGCACAGATACGCAGTATTTT; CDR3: CASRNTWAGGTDTQYF
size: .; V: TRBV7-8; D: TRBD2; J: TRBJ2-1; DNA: TGTGCCAGCAGCTTAGGTAGCGGGAGGATAGATGAGCAGTTCTTC; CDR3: CASSLGSGRIDEQFF
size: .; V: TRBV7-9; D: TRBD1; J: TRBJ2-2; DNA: TGTGCCAGTGGGGGTCCAGGGGGTTCGTCCGGGGAGCTGTTTTTT; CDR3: CASGGPGGSSGELFF
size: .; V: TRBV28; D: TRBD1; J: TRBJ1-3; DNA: TGTGCCAGCAGTTCAGGACAGGCGTACTCTGGAAACACCATATATTTT; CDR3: CASSSGQAYSGNTIYF
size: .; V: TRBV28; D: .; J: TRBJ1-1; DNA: TGTGCCAGCAGTACTCCACAGGGTTTGGACACTGAAGCTTTCTTT; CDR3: CASSTPQGLDTEAFF
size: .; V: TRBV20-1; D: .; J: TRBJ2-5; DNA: TGCAGTGCTCGTGGGCCGCAGGGAGAGACCCAGTACTTC; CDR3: CSARGPQGETQYF
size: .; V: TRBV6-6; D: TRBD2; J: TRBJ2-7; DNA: TGTGCCAGCAGTCCTGGGGGGGCGAGCGGGAGGGCCTACGAGCAGTACTTC; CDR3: CASSPGGASGRAYEQYF
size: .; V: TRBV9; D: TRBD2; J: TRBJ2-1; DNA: TGTGCCAGCAGCGTTTCAGCGGGACTTTACAATGAGCAGTTCTTC; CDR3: CASSVSAGLYNEQFF
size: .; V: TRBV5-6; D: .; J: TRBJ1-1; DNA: TGTGCCAGCAGCTTTTCCGACACTGAAGCTTTCTTT; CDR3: CASSFSDTEAFF
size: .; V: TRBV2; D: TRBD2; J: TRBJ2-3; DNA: TGTGCCAGCAGTCCTAGCGGGGGGAGAAGCACAGATACGCAGTATTTT; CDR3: CASSPSGGRSTDTQYF
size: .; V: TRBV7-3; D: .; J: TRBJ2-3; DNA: TGTGCCAGCAGCCTCATCCGGACAGATACGCAGTATTTT; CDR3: CASSLIRTDTQYF
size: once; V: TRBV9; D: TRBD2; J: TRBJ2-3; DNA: TGTGCCAGCAGCGCGAGGACTAGCGGGGGGCATACGCAGTATTTT; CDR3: CASSARTSGGHTQYF
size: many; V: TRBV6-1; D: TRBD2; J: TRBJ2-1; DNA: TGTGCCAGCAGTGAAGTAGCGGGAGGGCCCAATGAGCAGTTCTTC; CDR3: CASSEVAGGPNEQFF
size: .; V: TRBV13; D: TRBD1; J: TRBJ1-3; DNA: TGTGCCAGCAGCTTAGGGGACAGGGTTGGAAACACCATATATTTT; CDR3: CASSLGDRVGNTIYF
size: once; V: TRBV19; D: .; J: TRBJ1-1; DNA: TGTGCCAGTAACCACAGCCCTTCCCTGAACACTGAAGCTTTCTTT; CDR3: CASNHSPSLNTEAFF
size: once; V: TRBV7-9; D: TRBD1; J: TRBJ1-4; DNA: TGTGCCAGCAGCCCCTACGGGGACAGGGGTCAAAAACTGTTTTTT; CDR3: CASSPYGDRGQKLFF
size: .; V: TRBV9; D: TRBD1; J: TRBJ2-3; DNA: TGTGCCAGCAACCCACAGGGGGAGGTAGATACGCAGTATTTT; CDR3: CASNPQGEVDTQYF
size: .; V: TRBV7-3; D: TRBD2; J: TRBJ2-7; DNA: TGTGCCAGCAGCTTAAGTGGGTCTAGCGGGAGCTACGAGCAGTACTTC; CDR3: CASSLSGSSGSYEQYF
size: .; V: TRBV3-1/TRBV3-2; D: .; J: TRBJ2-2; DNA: TGTGCCAGCAAGCGTAGCGGCACCGGGGAGCTGTTTTTT; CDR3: CASKRSGTGELFF
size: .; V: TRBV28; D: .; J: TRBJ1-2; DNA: TGTGCCAGCAGTTTATGGGGGGGTGTGGGAGGCTACACCTTC; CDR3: CASSLWGGVGGYTF
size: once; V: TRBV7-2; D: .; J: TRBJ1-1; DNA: TGTGCCAGCAGCTTAATGGCCCACATAGCTTTCTTT; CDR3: CASSLMAHIAFF
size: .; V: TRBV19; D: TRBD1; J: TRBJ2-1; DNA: TGTGCCAGTAGTATACTAGGACAGGGGGCCGATTACCAGTTCTTC; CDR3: CASSILGQGADYQFF
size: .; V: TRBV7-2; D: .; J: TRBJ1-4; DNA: TGTGCCAGCAGCTTAGAAGACACCAATGAAAAACTGTTTTTT; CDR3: CASSLEDTNEKLFF
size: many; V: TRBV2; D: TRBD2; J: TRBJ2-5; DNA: TGTGCCAGCAGTGAAACGGGACTAGCGGGAGGGCAAGAGACCCAGTACTTC; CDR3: CASSETGLAGGQETQYF
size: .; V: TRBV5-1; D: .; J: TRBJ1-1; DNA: TGCGCCAGCAGCACTGGGACTTTTCACACTGAAGCTTTCTTT; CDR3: CASSTGTFHTEAFF
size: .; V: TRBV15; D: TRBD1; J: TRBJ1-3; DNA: TGTGCCACCAGCAGAGTGGTCGGGACAGGAGGAAACACCATATATTTT; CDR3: CATSRVVGTGGNTIYF
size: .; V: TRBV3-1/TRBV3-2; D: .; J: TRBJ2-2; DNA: TGTGCCAGCAGCGTCACAGGCGGGGAGCTGTTTTTT; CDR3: CASSVTGGELFF
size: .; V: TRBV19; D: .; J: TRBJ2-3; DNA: TGTGCCAGTAGTATCCCCGAGGAGTTTCCCCCGATGACGCAGTATTTT; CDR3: CASSIPEEFPPMTQYF
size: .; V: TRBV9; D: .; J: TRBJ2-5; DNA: TGTGCCAGCAGCGTCACAGATCAAGAGACCCAGTACTTC; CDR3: CASSVTDQETQYF
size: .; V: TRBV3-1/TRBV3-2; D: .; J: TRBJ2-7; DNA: TGTGCCAGCAGCCCCACACTTCGACTCGAGCAGTACTTC; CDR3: CASSPTLRLEQYF
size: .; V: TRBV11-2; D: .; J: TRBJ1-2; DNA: TGTGCCAGCAGCTTAATCAGGGTAGGGGGCTACACCTTC; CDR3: CASSLIRVGGYTF
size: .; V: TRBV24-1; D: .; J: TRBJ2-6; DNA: TGTGCCACCAGTGATGCTGCAGGGGACGGGGCCAACGTCCTGACTTTC; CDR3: CATSDAAGDGANVLTF
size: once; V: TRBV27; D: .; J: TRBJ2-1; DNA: TGTGCCAGCAGTTCCGAATTCGGGGGGCGATTCAGCTATGAGCAGTTCTTC; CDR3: CASSSEFGGRFSYEQFF
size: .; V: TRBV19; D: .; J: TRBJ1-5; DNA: TGTGCCAGTAGTATGGAAGGGGGAGCCCAGAGTCAGCCCCAGCATTTT; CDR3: CASSMEGGAQSQPQHF
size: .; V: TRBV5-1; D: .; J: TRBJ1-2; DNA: TGCGCCAGCAGCTTGTTAATGGGGCCAGCCCAAGGTGGCTACACCTTC; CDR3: CASSLLMGPAQGGYTF
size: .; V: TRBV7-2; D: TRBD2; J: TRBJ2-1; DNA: TGTGCCAGCAGCTTAGCGCTCCTAGCGGGGGGCTATGAGCAGTTCTTC; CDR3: CASSLALLAGGYEQFF
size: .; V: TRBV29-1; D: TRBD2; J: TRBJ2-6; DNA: TGCAGCGTTGGCGGGGGCTCTGGGGCCAACGTCCTGACTTTC; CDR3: CSVGGGSGANVLTF
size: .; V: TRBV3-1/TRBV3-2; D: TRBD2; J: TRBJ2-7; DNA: TGTGCCAGCAGCCACTTAGCTAGCGGGAGCTACGAGCAGTACTTC; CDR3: CASSHLASGSYEQYF